The 4 T cell receptor beta chains presented below share a single source sample, sequenced in a study of STAT5B mutations in CD4+ large granular lymphocyte leukemia. The assay was immunoSEQ multiplex PCR, and TCRdb's table has in-frame clones only and misses some. The sample consists of over 25,000 clones, approximately 86% of them appearing once. The sample taken for sequencing was CD4+ T cells from blood buffy coats. The receptors derive from a human donor in good health.

The chain combines TRBV10-2 with TRBJ2-1, with 7 bases lining up with TRBD2. CDR1 is WSHSY and CDR2 is SAAADI in the germline V gene. The CDR3 contains 14 residues. Unmatched junction bases numbered 8, after V lost 8 bases and J lost 4 bases. The CDR3 nucleotides are TGCGCCAGCGCCCGAGGGCGGGAGTACAATGAGCAGTTCTTC. Translated: CASARGREYNEQFF.

This clone has only a few counts. The chain employs TRBV5-1 and TRBJ2-1; a possible D gene is TRBD1 (6 bases). The CDR3 covers 12 residues. Germline V gene lookup returns CDR1 SGHRS and CDR2 YFSETQ. Trimming removed 3 bases from V and 12 bases from J, with 13 bases in between. CDR3 region: CASSWQGKGQFF. CDR3 bases: TGCGCCAGCAGCTGGCAGGGGAAGGGGCAGTTCTTC.

V and J are TRBV7-9 and TRBJ2-7; D may be TRBD2 (5 bases). V was clipped by 5 bases and J by 0 bases, with 14 bases between them. Looked up from germline, CDR1 is SEHNR and CDR2 is FQNEAQ (reference sequence). The CDR3 length is 15 residues. Written as DNA, the CDR3 is TGTGCCAGCAGCCACCCTCCGGGGATCTCCTACGAGCAGTACTTC. Its protein product is CASSHPPGISYEQYF.

V is TRBV5-1 and J is TRBJ2-7, with 14 bases fitting TRBD2. Trimming cost V 6 bases and J 6 bases; bases outside gene matches: 8. There are 15 residues in the CDR3. Germline CDR1 is SGHRS and CDR2 is YFSETQ. CDR3 DNA sequence: TGCGCCAGCACCTCCGGGACTAGCGGGAGCGTCGAGCAGTACTTC. It is translated as CASTSGTSGSVEQYF.